This TCR beta chain was identified in a study of cytomegalovirus exposure and HLA in healthy donors. Overall study results and limits: More clonal expansion characterized HLA-associated TCR beta chains than equally common others in a later analysis. The authors later linked a missense DCLRE1C variant to TCR beta V- and J-gene trimming. Prior analysis indicated that the majority of TCR beta V segments exhibited productivity approximately 87% or approximately 30% of the time.

The donors were healthy bone marrow donors. PCR amplification relied on 60 Vbeta primers (plus 13 Jbeta primers). TCRdb's table, derived via immunoSEQ multiplex PCR, lists solely in-frame clones and lacks some. Here the sample spans 200,000 to 250,000 clones, about 80% being singletons. Remarks on this clone: Its specificity is unknown.

V shed 1 base and J 5 bases; nucleotides not matched to a gene: 7. Looked up from germline, CDR1 is SEHNR and CDR2 is FQNEAQ (reference sequence). The CDR3 has 15 residues. The chain carries TRBV7-9 and TRBJ2-7, with TRBD1 matching 8 bases. This sequence originates from a woman aged 40 to 50 in good health and CMV-seronegative. Sequencing input: PBMCs. This chain's CDR3 is CASSLEGQAGDEQYF. CDR3 DNA: TGTGCCAGCAGCTTAGAGGGACAGGCTGGCGACGAGCAGTACTTC. Using reference TRBV7-9 and TRBJ2-7 for the parts outside the CDR3, the full variable domain is DTGVSQNPRHKITKRGQNVTFRCDPISEHNRLYWYRQTLGQGPEFLTYFQNEAQLEKSRLLSDRFSAERPKGSFSTLEIQRTEQGDSAMYLCASSLEGQAGDEQYFGPGTRLTVT.